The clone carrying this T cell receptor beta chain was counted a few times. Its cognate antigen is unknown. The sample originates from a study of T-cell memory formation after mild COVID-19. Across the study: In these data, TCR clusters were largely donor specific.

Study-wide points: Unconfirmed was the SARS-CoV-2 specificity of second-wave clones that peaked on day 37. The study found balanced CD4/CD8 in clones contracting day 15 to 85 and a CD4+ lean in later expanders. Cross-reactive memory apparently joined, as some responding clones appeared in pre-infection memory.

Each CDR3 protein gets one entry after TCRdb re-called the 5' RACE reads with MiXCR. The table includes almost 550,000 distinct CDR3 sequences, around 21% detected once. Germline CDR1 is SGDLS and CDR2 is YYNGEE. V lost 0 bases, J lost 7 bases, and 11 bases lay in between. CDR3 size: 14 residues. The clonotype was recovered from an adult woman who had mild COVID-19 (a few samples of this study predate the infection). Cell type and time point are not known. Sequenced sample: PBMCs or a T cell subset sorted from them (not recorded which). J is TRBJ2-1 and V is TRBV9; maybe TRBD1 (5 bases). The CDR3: CASSVVAGRNEQFF. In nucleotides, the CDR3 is TGTGCCAGCAGCGTAGTGGCAGGGCGTAATGAGCAGTTCTTC.